A selection of T cell receptor beta chains follows, all from one sample in a study of blood T cell repertoires in COVID-19. The assay was immunoSEQ multiplex PCR, and TCRdb's table has in-frame clones only and misses some. The sample includes about 220,000 clones, over 75% seen only once; the top ten take more than 3%. Sequenced input: PBMCs or T cells enriched from blood (not recorded which). The receptors were gathered from a woman aged 55-70 years who had recovered from COVID-19. Both conserved end residues are part of each CDR3. A D gene is named only where the DNA matches it firmly. Size values are once, few and many counts, or a class for expanded clones, and some rows have none.

TRBJ1-5 | . | TRBV5-5 | once | TGTGCCAGCAGCTTGGATGTAAATCAGCCCCAGCATTTT | CASSLDVNQPQHF
TRBJ2-2 | TRBD2 | TRBV25-1 | few | TGTGCCAGCAGGTGGACTAGCGGCACCGGGGAGCTGTTTTTT | CASRWTSGTGELFF
TRBJ2-7 | . | TRBV28 | . | TGTGCCAGCACCGTAGCGCCGACTAATTTGTACGAGCAGTACTTC | CASTVAPTNLYEQYF
TRBJ2-2 | . | TRBV6-5 | . | TGTGCCAGCACCCCCGGCGGGGACACCGGGGAGCTGTTTTTT | CASTPGGDTGELFF
TRBJ1-2 | . | TRBV7-2 | . | TGTGCCAGCAGCCCGGGGTCGGGAGGGGCCGGGTATGGCTACACCTTC | CASSPGSGGAGYGYTF
TRBJ1-4 | . | TRBV12-2 | . | TGTGCAAGTCGCTCGCATGGTTACAGGAGATCAGCAAAACTGTTTTTT | CASRSHGYRRSAKLFF
TRBJ1-2 | TRBD1 | TRBV4-1 | . | TGCGCCAGCAGCCGATCCCAGGACAGGGGGGACTATGGCTACACCTTC | CASSRSQDRGDYGYTF
TRBJ2-2 | . | TRBV7-9 | . | TGTGCCAGCAGCTTAAAAGACTCGGGGTTGGAACACCGGGAGCTGTTTTTT | CASSLKDSGLEHRELFF
TRBJ2-1 | . | TRBV19 | once | TGTGCCAGTAGTCCCACGGGGTGGGAATACAATGAGCAGTTCTTC | CASSPTGWEYNEQFF
TRBJ1-5 | . | TRBV3-1/TRBV3-2 | . | TGTGCCAGCAGCCAAGGTCCGTATCAGCCCCAGCATTTT | CASSQGPYQPQHF
TRBJ2-7 | TRBD1 | TRBV2 | . | TGTGCCAGCGGTCTCCGGGACAGCCCCTACGAGCAGTACTTC | CASGLRDSPYEQYF
TRBJ2-2 | TRBD2 | TRBV5-1 | . | TGCGCCAGCAGCACCGCCGGGCGGGAGACCGGGGAGCTGTTTTTT | CASSTAGRETGELFF
TRBJ2-3 | TRBD2 | TRBV5-6 | . | TGTGCCAGCAGCTTGTCCCGGCGGGGGAGCACAGATACGCAGTATTTT | CASSLSRRGSTDTQYF
TRBJ2-1 | . | TRBV21-1 | . | TGTGCCAGCAGCGGACGGACTAGCGGGAGGTACAATGAGCAGTTCTTC | CASSGRTSGRYNEQFF
TRBJ2-2 | . | TRBV6-5 | . | TGTGCCAGCAGGCGGGGATTCACCGGGGAGCTGTTTTTT | CASRRGFTGELFF
TRBJ1-2 | . | TRBV2 | . | TGTGCCAGCAGTGTTCGGGAGGAGGCCTTCTACACCTTC | CASSVREEAFYTF
TRBJ2-5 | . | TRBV14 | . | TGTGCCAGCAGCCCTTACACAGCCGGAGAGACCCAGTACTTC | CASSPYTAGETQYF
TRBJ2-5 | TRBD1 | TRBV29-1 | . | TGCAGCGTGACCAAGACAGGGGTGGGAGAGACCCAGTACTTC | CSVTKTGVGETQYF
TRBJ2-1 | TRBD2 | TRBV4-2 | . | TGTGCCAGCAGCCAAGATTGGGCGGGAGAAAATGAGCAGTTCTTC | CASSQDWAGENEQFF
TRBJ2-2 | TRBD1 | TRBV5-6 | . | TGTGCCAGCAGCTTTCCGGGACAGGGAGACACCGGGGAGCTGTTTTTT | CASSFPGQGDTGELFF
TRBJ2-7 | TRBD1 | TRBV7-7 | . | TGTGCCAGCAGCCCATTTTCCAGGACAGGGGTCTACGAGCAGTACTTC | CASSPFSRTGVYEQYF
TRBJ2-7 | . | TRBV2 | . | TGTGCCAGCCGGGAAGGCGCCTACGAGCAGTACTTC | CASREGAYEQYF
TRBJ2-1 | . | TRBV19 | . | TGTGCCAGTAGTATAAGAGGGAATGAGCAGTTCTTC | CASSIRGNEQFF
TRBJ2-6 | TRBD1 | TRBV29-1 | . | TGCAGCGTTGAAGCGAAGGGGGCGCCTGGGGCCAACGTCCTGACTTTC | CSVEAKGAPGANVLTF
TRBJ1-6 | TRBD1 | TRBV12-5 | . | TGTGCTAGTGGTTGGGGACAGCATAATTCACCCCTCCACTTT | CASGWGQHNSPLHF
TRBJ2-2 | . | TRBV5-1 | . | TGCGCCAGCAGCTACGGTGGTGCGAACACCGGGGAGCTGTTTTTT | CASSYGGANTGELFF
TRBJ2-5 | TRBD1 | TRBV27 | . | TGTGCCAGCAGTTTTTCAGGACAGGTCCAAGAGACCCAGTACTTC | CASSFSGQVQETQYF
TRBJ1-5 | TRBD1 | TRBV6-2/TRBV6-3 | . | TGTGCCAGCAGCCCCCACCCGGACAGGGACAATCAGCCCCAGCATTTT | CASSPHPDRDNQPQHF
TRBJ2-5 | TRBD1 | TRBV5-1 | . | TGCGCCAGCAGCCGGCGAGGGACAGGGGCTACAAACCAAGAGACCCAGTACTTC | CASSRRGTGATNQETQYF
TRBJ2-7 | . | TRBV6-6 | . | TGTGCCAGCAGTTACTCGGGGGGGGCTGGTGAGCAGTACTTC | CASSYSGGAGEQYF
TRBJ1-4 | TRBD1 | TRBV18 | . | TGTGCCAGCTCACCACAAGGGACAGGGGGAGAAAAACTGTTTTTT | CASSPQGTGGEKLFF
TRBJ1-1 | . | TRBV3-1/TRBV3-2 | . | TGTGCCAGCAGCCAAGAAGGGCGGGTGGGCACTGAAGCTTTCTTT | CASSQEGRVGTEAFF
TRBJ1-1 | TRBD1 | TRBV2 | few | TGTGCCAGCAGAGGACAGGGCGGGGGGGCTGAAGCTTTCTTT | CASRGQGGGAEAFF
TRBJ2-3 | . | TRBV5-1 | . | TGCGCCAGCAGCTTAGGAGAAAGCACAGATACGCAGTATTTT | CASSLGESTDTQYF
TRBJ1-1 | . | TRBV3-1/TRBV3-2 | . | TGTGCCAGCCGTACGGGCACTGAAGCTTTCTTT | CASRTGTEAFF
TRBJ2-3 | TRBD2 | TRBV7-2 | . | TGTGCCAGCAGCTTACTGTTAGCGGGGGGTGGAGATACGCAGTATTTT | CASSLLLAGGGDTQYF
TRBJ1-5 | . | TRBV5-5 | . | TGTGCCAGCAGCTTGGTTGGTCAGGCTAATCAGCCCCAGCATTTT | CASSLVGQANQPQHF
TRBJ2-7 | TRBD1 | TRBV29-1 | . | TGCAGCGTTGTAGGGGACAGGGTTTCCTACGAGCAGTACTTC | CSVVGDRVSYEQYF
TRBJ2-2 | . | TRBV3-1/TRBV3-2 | . | TGTGCCAGCAGCCAAGATGACGGGGTACTCGAATTGAACACCGGGGAGCTGTTTTTT | CASSQDDGVLELNTGELFF
TRBJ2-5 | TRBD2 | TRBV11-2 | . | TGTGCCAGCAGCTCTAGCGGGGGTTTGGAGACCCAGTACTTC | CASSSSGGLETQYF
TRBJ2-3 | TRBD1 | TRBV29-1 | . | TGCAGCGTTTACGGACAGGGAGGAGATACGCAGTATTTT | CSVYGQGGDTQYF
TRBJ2-6 | . | TRBV4-1 | . | TGCGCCAGCAGCCAAGCTTCCCGACAGTTCCTCTCTGGGGCCAACGTCCTGACTTTC | CASSQASRQFLSGANVLTF
TRBJ1-2 | . | TRBV12-3/TRBV12-4 | . | TGTGCCAGCAGTTCCTTTTTGGGGGGGGTTGTAACCTTC | CASSSFLGGVVTF
TRBJ2-7 | TRBD1 | TRBV6-7 | . | TGTGCCAGCAGTTACCGTGGACAGGGATCCTACGAGCAGTACTTC | CASSYRGQGSYEQYF
TRBJ2-3 | . | TRBV18 | few | TGTGCCAGCTCACCGGAGGGGATCACAGATACGCAGTATTTT | CASSPEGITDTQYF
TRBJ2-2 | TRBD2 | TRBV5-1 | once | TGCGCCAGCAGAGAAACTAGCGGGAGAGGTACCGGGGAGCTGTTTTTT | CASRETSGRGTGELFF
TRBJ1-5 | . | TRBV6-5 | . | TGTGCCAGCAGTTACAAGCGGGCTGGGCCCCAGCATTTT | CASSYKRAGPQHF
TRBJ2-7 | . | TRBV7-2 | . | TGTGCCAGCAGCTTAGAGGGGTTTCACGAGCAGTACTTC | CASSLEGFHEQYF
TRBJ2-5 | . | TRBV7-7 | . | TGTGCCAGCACCCTTGGGGCTCTAGGTGGAGAGACCCAGTACTTC | CASTLGALGGETQYF
TRBJ2-1 | TRBD2 | TRBV4-1 | . | TGCGCCAGCAGCACGGGACTAGGTTTGAATGAGCAGTTCTTC | CASSTGLGLNEQFF